This entry lists 24 T cell receptor beta chains sequenced from one sample in a study of OX40 agonist ivuxolimab in advanced cancers. The assay was immunoSEQ multiplex PCR, and TCRdb's table has in-frame clones only and misses some. The data show approximately 24,000 clones, approximately 89% seen once. The specimen comprised CD4+ or CD8+ T cells sorted from blood, sampled in a trial of the OX40 agonist ivuxolimab. These receptors all come from an adult with an advanced solid tumor such as melanoma, head and neck, liver or kidney cancer.

CDR3 loop: CASSPGTENTEAFF. CDR3 sequence (DNA): TGTGCCAGCAGCCCCGGGACGGAGAACACTGAAGCTTTCTTT. The chain employs TRBV11-2 and TRBJ1-1; possible D gene TRBD1, 5 bases. The CDR3 covers 14 residues. Germline CDR1 is SGHAT and CDR2 is FQNNGV. The V gene lost 5 bases and the J gene lost 1 base, with 11 bases spanning the gap.

CDR3 DNA sequence: TGTGCCAGCAGACTAGGGGTCTCTGGGGCCAACGTCCTGACTTTC. This encodes CASRLGVSGANVLTF. J is TRBJ2-6 and V is TRBV7-2; either TRBD1 or TRBD2 may fit D (5 bases each). The germline gives CDR1 SGHTA, CDR2 FQGNSA. CDR3 length: 15 residues. V was trimmed by 6 bases and J by 0 bases, leaving 9 bases between them.

J is TRBJ1-5 and V is TRBV6-1; 11 nucleotides match TRBD1. Germline-derived CDR1 and CDR2 are MNHNS and SASEGT. After removal of 6 bases from V and 4 bases from J, the junction contained 5 bases not matched to a gene. This CDR3 region has 15 residues. CDR3 loop: CASRAGQGENQPQHF. The CDR3 region has the DNA TGTGCCAGCAGGGCGGGACAGGGGGAAAATCAGCCCCAGCATTTT.

The DNA for the CDR3 is TGCAGTATCGGGGCAGGGCAAGAGACCCAGTACTTC. It yields the protein CSIGAGQETQYF. The gene calls are TRBV29-1 and TRBJ2-5; either TRBD1 or TRBD2 may supply D (5 bases each). From germline, CDR1 is SQVTM and CDR2 ANQGSEA. This CDR3 has 12 amino acids.

This rearrangement joins TRBV27 to TRBJ2-2; D unresolved. The CDR3 is made up of 12 amino acids. Trimming cost V 6 bases and J 5 bases, with 7 bases left between them. Germline V gene lookup returns CDR1 MNHEY and CDR2 SMNVEV (reference sequence). Here the CDR3 DNA reads TGTGCCAGCAGGGCTAGAACCGGGGAGCTGTTTTTT. Its translation: CASRARTGELFF.

The chain carries TRBV19 and TRBJ1-6; tentative D call: TRBD1 (5 bases). Trimming took off 3 bases at V and 6 bases at J, with 9 bases between the two ends. The CDR3 is made up of 14 amino acids. Germline V gene data show CDR1 as LNHDA and CDR2 as SQIVND (reference sequence). CDR3 sequence (DNA): TGTGCCAGTAGTATTCAGGGTTTTAATTCACCCCTCCACTTT. Residues: CASSIQGFNSPLHF. Full variable domain (rest looked up from reference TRBV19 and TRBJ1-6): DGGITQSPKYLFRKEGQNVTLSCEQNLNHDAMYWYRQDPGQGLRLIYYSQIVNDFQKGDIAEGYSVSREKKESFPLTVTSAQKNPTAFYLCASSIQGFNSPLHFGNGTRLTVT.

CDR3 region: CASSLQGRYNEQFF. The CDR3 nucleotides read TGTGCCAGCAGTTTACAGGGGCGCTACAATGAGCAGTTCTTC. The rearrangement uses TRBV6-5 and TRBJ2-1; TRBD1 matches 7 bases. In germline, CDR1 is MNHEY, CDR2 SVGAGI. CDR3 length equals 14 residues. The junction had 3 bases not matched to a gene; V was cut back by 4 bases and J by 3 bases.

This rearrangement joins TRBV7-2 to TRBJ2-1, with a possible D match to TRBD2 (6 bases). The CDR3 contains 13 residues. Per the germline V gene, CDR1 is SGHTA and CDR2 is FQGNSA. With 5 bases removed from V and 9 bases from J, the gap between germline ends came to 14 bases. The CDR3 region has the DNA TGTGCCAGCAGCGCCAACCCGCGGGGTGAGCAGTTCTTC. Residues: CASSANPRGEQFF.

This chain connects TRBV7-8 to TRBJ2-5; D is perhaps TRBD1 (6 bases). Germline lookup yields CDR1 SGHVS and CDR2 FQNEAQ. Trimming stripped 4 bases from V and 1 base from J, with 10 bases between. This CDR3 has 14 amino acids. The CDR3 loop reads CASSSTGLQETQYF. The CDR3 DNA is TGTGCCAGCAGCTCAACAGGGCTCCAAGAGACCCAGTACTTC.

The chain uses TRBV2 and TRBJ2-5, with 8 bases matching TRBD2. Germline trimming cut 11 bases from V and 4 bases from J; bases unmatched to any gene: 9. The CDR3 runs to 13 residues. Per germline, CDR1 SNHLY and CDR2 FYNNEI. CDR3 sequence (DNA): TGTGCCGGGTCCGCGGGGGGCGGAGAGACCCAGTACTTC. Residues: CAGSAGGGETQYF. Filled out from reference TRBV2 and TRBJ2-5, the complete variable domain reads EPEVTQTPSHQVTQMGQEVILRCVPISNHLYFYWYRQILGQKVEFLVSFYNNEISEKSEIFDDQFSVERPDGSNFTLKIRSTKLEDSAMYFCAGSAGGGETQYFGPGTRLLVL.

This clone was seen more than once but under ten times. The V gene is TRBV29-1, the J gene TRBJ1-1; 8 nucleotides match TRBD1. The CDR3 is made up of 12 amino acids. The trim removed 6 bases at V and 7 bases at J, leaving 7 bases unmatched. Germline CDR1 SQVTM, CDR2 ANQGSEA. The CDR3 bases are TGCAGCGTGATGAGGACAGGGTATGAAGCTTTCTTT. Residues: CSVMRTGYEAFF.

V and J are TRBV18 and TRBJ2-1; D is unclear. V was trimmed by 6 bases and J by 0 bases, leaving 15 bases between them. Germline loops: CDR1 KGHSH, CDR2 LQKENI. CDR3 size: 16 residues. The CDR3 loop reads CASSRRKEFSYNEQFF. The CDR3 DNA reads TGTGCCAGCTCGCGCCGTAAGGAGTTCTCCTACAATGAGCAGTTCTTC.

In its sample, this clone was seen a few times. This chain uses TRBV27 with TRBJ1-6; possibly TRBD1 for D (6 bases). Trimming pared 6 bases from V and 10 bases from J, leaving 25 bases between. The CDR3 consists of 17 residues. From germline, CDR1 is MNHEY and CDR2 SMNVEV (reference sequence). This chain's CDR3 is CASSSLVSGGPGSPLHF. In DNA, the CDR3 is TGTGCCAGCAGCTCCCTCGTCAGTGGGGGGCCTGGCTCACCCCTCCACTTT.

The table lists this clone with a count of one. This chain links TRBV7-2 with TRBJ1-1, with no clear D. The CDR3 is made up of 15 amino acids. Germline V gene sequence: CDR1 SGHTA, CDR2 FQGNSA. V dropped 5 bases and J dropped 1 base, with 14 bases sitting between them. Here the CDR3 DNA reads TGTGCCAGCAGCCCGAGATTTGCAGAGAACACTGAAGCTTTCTTT. It encodes CASSPRFAENTEAFF.

The V gene is TRBV5-4, the J gene TRBJ2-3; TRBD2 matches at 11 bases. V shed 5 bases, J shed 5 bases, and the junction held 4 bases outside the gene matches. The CDR3 sequence is 14 residues long. Germline CDR1 is SGHNT and CDR2 is YYREEE (reference sequence). In nucleotides, the CDR3 is TGTGCCAGCAGTACTAGCGGGGGTGGAGATACGCAGTATTTT. This gives the protein CASSTSGGGDTQYF. Drawing the rest from reference TRBV5-4 and TRBJ2-3, the complete variable domain is ETGVTQSPTHLIKTRGQQVTLRCSSQSGHNTVSWYQQALGQGPQFIFQYYREEENGRGNFPPRFSGLQFPNYSSELNVNALELDDSALYLCASSTSGGGDTQYFGPGTRLTVL.

V is TRBV7-3 and J is TRBJ2-5, with TRBD2 matching over 7 bases. The length of the CDR3 is 14 residues. Trimming cost V 3 bases and J 1 base; bases outside gene matches: 2. The germline V gene encodes CDR1 SGHTA and CDR2 FQGTGA. CDR3 protein: CASSLGGGQETQYF. Here the CDR3 DNA reads TGTGCCAGCAGCTTGGGCGGGGGCCAAGAGACCCAGTACTTC.

Concerning this clone: The same CDR3 also results from other DNA sequences found in this sample. The chain combines TRBV10-3 with TRBJ2-2, with D unresolved. CDR1 is ENHRY and CDR2 is SYGVKD in the germline V gene. V was trimmed by 2 bases and J by 5 bases, leaving 6 bases between them. The CDR3 is 13 amino acids. CDR3 sequence (DNA): TGTGCCATCAGTGAGGGCGGAACCGGGGAGCTGTTTTTT. Residues: CAISEGGTGELFF.

The chain employs TRBV10-3 and TRBJ1-2; D is ambiguous. There are 14 residues in the CDR3. CDR1 is ENHRY and CDR2 is SYGVKD in the germline V gene. V was shortened by 2 bases and J by 7 bases, with 14 bases between the two germline ends. CDR3 coding DNA: TGTGCCATCAGTGAGGACTACCGCGGAGGTGGCTACACCTTC. This sequence encodes CAISEDYRGGGYTF.

This clone was seen only once. The chain joins TRBV7-3 to TRBJ2-2, with TRBD2 identical over 10 bases. Losses at the gene ends were 5 bases for V and 3 bases for J; bases not matched to a gene: 3. The germline V gene has CDR1 SGHTA and CDR2 FQGTGA. The CDR3 sequence is 15 residues long. CDR3 amino acids: CASSHGLADTGELFF. In DNA, the CDR3 is TGTGCCAGCAGCCACGGACTAGCGGACACCGGGGAGCTGTTTTTT.

The V call is TRBV10-3, the J call TRBJ1-3; D remains unclear. The CDR3 length is 16 residues. In germline, CDR1 is ENHRY, CDR2 SYGVKD. Trimming removed 5 bases from V and 0 bases from J, with 14 bases in between. The CDR3 spells CAISRSGESSGNTIYF. For the CDR3, the DNA is TGTGCCATCAGTAGGAGCGGGGAATCCTCTGGAAACACCATATATTTT.

The rearrangement uses TRBV19 and TRBJ2-1; 9 nucleotides match TRBD2. Trimming at V came to 1 base and at J to 9 bases, leaving 10 bases not matched to a gene. The CDR3 is 16 amino acids. Germline V CDR1 and CDR2: LNHDA, SQIVND (reference sequence). CDR3 sequence: CASSIVGGGGRTEQFF. CDR3 DNA: TGTGCCAGTAGTATAGTTGGCGGGGGGGGTCGCACTGAGCAGTTCTTC. Combining the CDR3 with reference TRBV19 and TRBJ2-1 gives the whole variable domain DGGITQSPKYLFRKEGQNVTLSCEQNLNHDAMYWYRQDPGQGLRLIYYSQIVNDFQKGDIAEGYSVSREKKESFPLTVTSAQKNPTAFYLCASSIVGGGGRTEQFFGPGTRLTVL.

The rearrangement joins TRBV9 to TRBJ2-5; D tentatively reads TRBD1 or TRBD2 (5 bases each). The CDR3 is made up of 14 amino acids. Trimming took off 0 bases at V and 7 bases at J, with 13 bases between the two ends. Germline CDR1 reads SGDLS; CDR2 reads YYNGEE. CDR3 in amino acids: CASSVGWGKGTQYF. The CDR3 coding sequence is TGTGCCAGCAGCGTAGGTTGGGGGAAAGGGACCCAGTACTTC.

The chain combines TRBV6-5 with TRBJ1-1; D is ambiguous. The ends were cut back, 2 bases at V and 4 bases at J, with 17 bases in the middle. Germline CDR1 reads MNHEY; CDR2 reads SVGAGI. The CDR3 is made up of 16 amino acids. The CDR3 region is CASSYISGGKTTEAFF. In nucleotides, the CDR3 is TGTGCCAGCAGTTACATTTCGGGAGGGAAGACCACTGAAGCTTTCTTT.

The chain couples TRBV7-9 to TRBJ2-3; the D is unclear. CDR1 and CDR2 (germline): SEHNR, FQNEAQ (reference sequence). Between the trimmed V and J ends, which lost 1 base and 2 bases, there was a span of 7 bases. CDR3 length equals 14 residues. This CDR3 is CASSLGQYTDTQYF. The CDR3 region has the DNA TGTGCCAGCAGCTTAGGGCAGTACACAGATACGCAGTATTTT.